Listed below are T cell receptor beta chains from one sample, sequenced in a study of blood T cell repertoires in COVID-19. TCRdb's copy holds only in-frame clones and misses some; the assay was immunoSEQ multiplex PCR. Here the sample spans 150,000 to 200,000 clones, roughly 81% being singletons. Sequencing was carried out using peripheral blood. The receptors were sampled from a woman older than 75 with COVID-19, enrolled during active disease. CDR3s include the opening cysteine and the closing phenylalanine or tryptophan. The D gene is left open where the match is weak. Size is stated for part of the rows, as once, few or many counts, or as a class when the clone is expanded.

d_call	clone_size	v_call	cdr3_length	j_call	cdr3_nt	cdr3_aa
NA	many	TRBV3-1/TRBV3-2	14	TRBJ2-5	TGTGCCAGCAGCCCGGTCGGGTCCCAAGAGACCCAGTACTTC	CASSPVGSQETQYF
NA	NA	TRBV2	15	TRBJ2-2	TGTGCCAGCAGAACCCTTGAGGGCCGGGCCGGGGAGCTGTTTTTT	CASRTLEGRAGELFF
TRBD2	NA	TRBV6-1	16	TRBJ2-2	TGTGCCAGCAGTGCCCGACTAGCGGGGAACACCGGGGAGCTGTTTTTT	CASSARLAGNTGELFF
TRBD2	few	TRBV14	14	TRBJ2-3	TGTGCCAGCAGCCCAGGACTAGCTGGGGATACGCAGTATTTT	CASSPGLAGDTQYF
NA	NA	TRBV15	14	TRBJ1-5	TGTGCCACCAGCAGAGACAGGGCAAGTCAGCCCCAGCATTTT	CATSRDRASQPQHF
NA	many	TRBV28	15	TRBJ1-5	TGTGCCAGCAGTCCAACAACGGGGGGCAATCAGCCCCAGCATTTT	CASSPTTGGNQPQHF
TRBD1	NA	TRBV24-1	15	TRBJ1-4	TGTGCCACCAGTGCCCCGGACAGGGGGAAGGAAAAACTGTTTTTT	CATSAPDRGKEKLFF
TRBD1	NA	TRBV3-1/TRBV3-2	16	TRBJ1-5	TGTGCCAGCAGCCAATCTCCGGGACAGACATATCAGCCCCAGCATTTT	CASSQSPGQTYQPQHF
TRBD2	NA	TRBV6-4	17	TRBJ2-7	TGTGCCAGCAGTATAATCGGGGGGACCTATACCTCCTACGAGCAGTACTTC	CASSIIGGTYTSYEQYF
TRBD2	NA	TRBV25-1	14	TRBJ2-7	TGTGCCAGCAGGAAAACAGGGACTAGTTACGAGCAGTACTTC	CASRKTGTSYEQYF
NA	NA	TRBV27	13	TRBJ2-7	TGTGCCAGCAGTTTCTCCAGCTCCTACGAGCAGTACTTC	CASSFSSSYEQYF
TRBD1	NA	TRBV6-5	15	TRBJ1-5	TGTGCCAGCACACGACAGGGGGCAAGTAATCAGCCCCAGCATTTT	CASTRQGASNQPQHF
TRBD2	NA	TRBV24-1	20	TRBJ2-3	TGTGCCACCAGTGATACCGGGACTAGCGGGGGGGCCTCTGGAGTCGATACGCAGTATTTT	CATSDTGTSGGASGVDTQYF
TRBD1	NA	TRBV7-9	14	TRBJ1-2	TGTGCCAGCAGCCTCCTGGACAGGGCCTATGGCTACACCTTC	CASSLLDRAYGYTF
NA	NA	TRBV5-1	14	TRBJ2-7	TGCGCCAGCAGCCCCCTGGACAGCTCCTACGAGCAGTACTTC	CASSPLDSSYEQYF
NA	NA	TRBV21-1	19	TRBJ2-2	TGTGCCAGCAGCACGCCCGGGACAGGGGGCCTTCTGAACACCGGGGAGCTGTTTTTT	CASSTPGTGGLLNTGELFF
NA	NA	TRBV3-1/TRBV3-2	11	TRBJ2-7	TGTGCCAGCAGCCGGGGGGACGAGCAGTACTTC	CASSRGDEQYF
NA	few	TRBV24-1	14	TRBJ1-1	TGTGCCGGCTCCCCGGGACTACCTAGAGGGAAAGCTTTCTTT	CAGSPGLPRGKAFF
TRBD1	NA	TRBV5-1	14	TRBJ2-1	TGCGCCAGCAGCGACGGGACAGGGGCTATCGAGCAGTTCTTC	CASSDGTGAIEQFF
NA	NA	TRBV4-1	15	TRBJ1-2	TGCGCCAGCAGCCAAGAGTCCAGAATTAACTATGGCTACACCTTC	CASSQESRINYGYTF
NA	NA	TRBV2	15	TRBJ1-6	TGTGCCAGCAGTCCACCCCCCGGGTATAATTCACCCCTCCACTTT	CASSPPPGYNSPLHF
TRBD1	few	TRBV3-1/TRBV3-2	15	TRBJ1-5	TGTGCCAGCAGCCAAGTCGGGACAGGCCTTGGGACCCAGCATTTT	CASSQVGTGLGTQHF
TRBD2	few	TRBV12-3/TRBV12-4	13	TRBJ2-7	TGTGCCAGCAGGTTAGCGGGGGCCCCCGAGCAGTACTTC	CASRLAGAPEQYF
NA	NA	TRBV7-2	13	TRBJ1-1	TGTGCCAGCAGCTTACTAGGCCGGGGTGAAGCTTTCTTT	CASSLLGRGEAFF
TRBD1	NA	TRBV18	19	TRBJ1-3	TGTGCCAGCTCACCCCTTGGACAGGCCACGACTTCCTCTGGAAACACCATATATTTT	CASSPLGQATTSSGNTIYF
TRBD2	once	TRBV19	15	TRBJ2-7	TGTGCCAGTAGTATAGTAGCGGGAGGGATCTACGAGCAGTACTTC	CASSIVAGGIYEQYF
TRBD1	NA	TRBV28	16	TRBJ2-3	TGTGCCAGCAGTTTGCCACAGGGGGATGAATCAGATACGCAGTATTTT	CASSLPQGDESDTQYF
TRBD1	NA	TRBV27	14	TRBJ1-1	TGTGCCAGCAGTCCATGGACAGGGGTTTCTGAAGCTTTCTTT	CASSPWTGVSEAFF
TRBD2	NA	TRBV3-1/TRBV3-2	16	TRBJ2-7	TGTGCCAGCAGCCACCATGCTAGCGGGAGGCCGGGCGAGCAGTACTTC	CASSHHASGRPGEQYF
TRBD2	NA	TRBV28	17	TRBJ2-3	TGTGCCAGCAGCCCGCTAGAACTAGCGGGAGATACAGATACGCAGTATTTT	CASSPLELAGDTDTQYF
NA	once	TRBV7-2	13	TRBJ2-5	TGTGCCAGCAGCTTTGCAGGGGAAGAGACCCAGTACTTC	CASSFAGEETQYF
NA	NA	TRBV18	11	TRBJ2-1	TGTGCCAGCTCAACGCGGGATGAGCAGTTCTTC	CASSTRDEQFF
NA	NA	TRBV2	13	TRBJ2-7	TGTGCCAGCAGTGTGGAGTCTTACTACGAGCAGTACTTC	CASSVESYYEQYF
NA	NA	TRBV9	13	TRBJ2-7	TGTGCCAGCAGCCCTGGCGGTCCCTACGAGCAGTACTTC	CASSPGGPYEQYF
TRBD1	few	TRBV18	13	TRBJ1-2	TGTGCCAGCTCACCTGACAGGGGACGTGGCTACACCTTC	CASSPDRGRGYTF
NA	NA	TRBV19	14	TRBJ2-3	TGTGCCAGTAGTATACAGGGGCCCCAGGATACGCAGTATTTT	CASSIQGPQDTQYF
NA	NA	TRBV28	12	TRBJ1-6	TGTGCCAGCAGTCCACTTAATTCACCCCTCCACTTT	CASSPLNSPLHF
NA	NA	TRBV27	13	TRBJ2-7	TGTGCCAGCAGTTTATCTTCGGGGTACGAGCAGTACTTC	CASSLSSGYEQYF
TRBD1	NA	TRBV29-1	12	TRBJ1-1	TGCAGCGTGAAACAGGGGAGCACTGAAGCTTTCTTT	CSVKQGSTEAFF
NA	NA	TRBV19	14	TRBJ2-5	TGTGCCAGTAGTATAGGTGGGAGAGCGGAGACCCAGTACTTC	CASSIGGRAETQYF
TRBD1	NA	TRBV6-5	11	TRBJ1-1	TGTGCCAGCAGGAGGACAGGGGAAGCTTTCTTT	CASRRTGEAFF
TRBD2	once	TRBV6-6	18	TRBJ2-1	TGTGCCAGCAGTCCTTGGACTAGCGGGTGGAGGGGATACAATGAGCAGTTCTTC	CASSPWTSGWRGYNEQFF